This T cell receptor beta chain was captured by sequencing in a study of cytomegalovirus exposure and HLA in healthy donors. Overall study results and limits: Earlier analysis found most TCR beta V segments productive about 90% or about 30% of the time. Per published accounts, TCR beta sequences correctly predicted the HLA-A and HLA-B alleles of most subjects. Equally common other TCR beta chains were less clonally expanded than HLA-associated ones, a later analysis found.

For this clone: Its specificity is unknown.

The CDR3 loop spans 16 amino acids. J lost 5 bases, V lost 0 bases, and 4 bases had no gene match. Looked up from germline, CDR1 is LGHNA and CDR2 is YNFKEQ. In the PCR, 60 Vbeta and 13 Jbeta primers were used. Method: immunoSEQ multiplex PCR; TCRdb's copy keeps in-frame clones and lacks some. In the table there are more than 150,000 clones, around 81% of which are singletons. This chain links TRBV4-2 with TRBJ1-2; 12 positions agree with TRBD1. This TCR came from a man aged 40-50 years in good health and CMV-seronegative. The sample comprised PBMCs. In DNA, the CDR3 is TGTGCCAGCAGCCAAGAGGGACAGGGGGCGCTTTATGGCTACACCTTC. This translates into CASSQEGQGALYGYTF.